A selection of T cell receptor beta chains follows, all from one sample in a study of blood T cell repertoires in COVID-19. Using immunoSEQ multiplex PCR, the repertoire was profiled, and TCRdb retains in-frame clones only, with some absent. The sample includes a few hundred thousand clones, 85% seen only once; the top ten take about 3.6%. The specimen sequenced was peripheral blood. The receptors come from a woman between 18 and 30 years old with acute or convalescent COVID-19. Both conserved end residues are part of each CDR3. A D gene is named only where the DNA matches it firmly. Clone size, where shown, is once, few, many, or a class for clones that have expanded.

TRBV15	.	.	TRBJ2-7	TGTGCCACCAGCAGAGATTTGGGAGGAGGCTACGAGCAGTACTTC	CATSRDLGGGYEQYF
TRBV5-4	.	TRBD1	TRBJ2-1	TGTGCCAGCAGCAGGACCGGGACAGACTACAATGAGCAGTTCTTC	CASSRTGTDYNEQFF
TRBV18	.	TRBD1	TRBJ2-7	TGTGCCAGCTCACTCACGACAGGGGGTAACTACGAGCAGTACTTC	CASSLTTGGNYEQYF
TRBV19	.	.	TRBJ1-4	TGTGCCAGTAGGACAGGCCATAATGAAAAACTGTTTTTT	CASRTGHNEKLFF
TRBV5-1	.	TRBD1	TRBJ1-1	TGCGCCAGCAGCTCGGACAGGGGCCACACTGAAGCTTTCTTT	CASSSDRGHTEAFF
TRBV15	.	.	TRBJ1-4	TGTGCCACCAGCAGGTCAGGAGGATCTAATGAAAAACTGTTTTTT	CATSRSGGSNEKLFF
TRBV5-1	few	.	TRBJ2-3	TGCGCCAGCAGCTTGGACTCCCGAGATACGCAGTATTTT	CASSLDSRDTQYF
TRBV6-5	.	.	TRBJ2-3	TGTGCCAGCACGAGGGCGAACGCAGATACGCAGTATTTT	CASTRANADTQYF
TRBV28	.	.	TRBJ1-2	TGTGCCAGCGTCACCGGCGGGGCGGGGGAAGGCTACACCTTC	CASVTGGAGEGYTF
TRBV9	many	TRBD1	TRBJ2-5	TGTGCCAGCAGCGTAGAGGGACAGTCTATAGGGGAGACCCAGTACTTC	CASSVEGQSIGETQYF
TRBV2	.	TRBD1	TRBJ1-1	TGTGCCAGCGCTACAATAGGGACAGGGCCACCAGAAGCTTTCTTT	CASATIGTGPPEAFF
TRBV5-1	.	TRBD2	TRBJ2-1	TGCGCCAGCAGCTTTTTAGCGGGGGGGTCCAGCAATGAGCAGTTCTTC	CASSFLAGGSSNEQFF
TRBV19	.	TRBD2	TRBJ2-1	TGTGCCAGTAGTTTGTGGACTAGGGCAGGCTACAATGAGCAGTTCTTC	CASSLWTRAGYNEQFF
TRBV20-1	.	.	TRBJ2-7	TGCAGTGCCCGACAGGGAGGGCAGTACTTC	CSARQGGQYF
TRBV7-2	.	TRBD1	TRBJ1-6	TGTGCCAGCAGCTTACGGCGGGGACAGGGCAATTCACCCCTCCACTTT	CASSLRRGQGNSPLHF
TRBV7-9	.	.	TRBJ2-1	TGTGCCAGCAGTTTGACACTTCGCTACAATGAGCAGTTCTTC	CASSLTLRYNEQFF
TRBV28	.	.	TRBJ1-3	TGTGCCAGCAGTTTACCCGGACATCCTGGAAACACCATATATTTT	CASSLPGHPGNTIYF
TRBV29-1	.	.	TRBJ2-1	TGCAGCGTTCACGACAGGACGGGTAATGAGCAGTTCTTC	CSVHDRTGNEQFF
TRBV11-2	.	TRBD1	TRBJ1-1	TGTGCCAGCAGCTTAAGGGGACAGGGTGAAGCTTTCTTT	CASSLRGQGEAFF
TRBV21-1	.	.	TRBJ2-7	TGTGCCAGCAGCAAAGGCGGGTTTTGGACTAGCGGAGGGACCTTCTATCACGAGCAGTACTTC	CASSKGGFWTSGGTFYHEQYF
TRBV9	.	TRBD2	TRBJ2-1	TGTGCCAGCAACATAGCGGGACGAATCTACAATGAGCAGTTCTTC	CASNIAGRIYNEQFF
TRBV28	few	.	TRBJ1-5	TGTGCCAGCGAGAGACTTCTGGAGGGCCAGCCCCAGCATTTT	CASERLLEGQPQHF
TRBV7-9	few	TRBD1	TRBJ1-2	TGTGCCAGCAGCACGGGACAGATAGGAGGCTACACCTTC	CASSTGQIGGYTF
TRBV7-9	once	TRBD1	TRBJ1-2	TGTGCCAGCAGCTTAAACTCGATGGGGACAGGGGGCAATGGCTACACCTTC	CASSLNSMGTGGNGYTF
TRBV9	.	TRBD2	TRBJ2-5	TGTGCCAGCAGCGCTCGGACTAGCGGGGGGGCGTCAGAGACCCAGTACTTC	CASSARTSGGASETQYF
TRBV5-6	.	.	TRBJ1-1	TGTGCCAGCAGCTTACCCGGACAGCAGAACACTGAAGCTTTCTTT	CASSLPGQQNTEAFF
TRBV9	once	.	TRBJ1-2	TGTGCCAGCAGCGTAGTTTCAGGGTCTGGTGGCTACACCTTC	CASSVVSGSGGYTF
TRBV18	.	.	TRBJ2-1	TGTGCCAGCTCACCGGCCCAAATTCTTCTCGACAATGAGCAGTTCTTC	CASSPAQILLDNEQFF
TRBV10-3	.	.	TRBJ1-1	TGTGCCATCAGTGGAAGGGAGATGAACACTGAAGCTTTCTTT	CAISGREMNTEAFF
TRBV7-9	.	.	TRBJ2-1	TGTGCCAGCAGCTTCAGTGGAGGGTACAATGAGCAGTTCTTC	CASSFSGGYNEQFF
TRBV29-1	.	.	TRBJ2-3	TGCAGCGTTTATGCTCGAGTAGCAGATACGCAGTATTTT	CSVYARVADTQYF
TRBV6-6	.	.	TRBJ1-6	TGTGCCAGCAGTGGGCCAGGGGATGGTTCGGACCTCCACTTT	CASSGPGDGSDLHF
TRBV24-1	few	TRBD1	TRBJ1-2	TGTGCCACCAGTAGGGACAGGGGAAGCTACACCTTC	CATSRDRGSYTF
TRBV3-1/TRBV3-2	.	.	TRBJ2-5	TGTGCCAGCAGCCAAGACGGGAAGCTGGGGACCCAGTACTTC	CASSQDGKLGTQYF
TRBV28	.	.	TRBJ2-7	TGTGCCAGCAGTTCTCCCTACGAGCAGTACTTC	CASSSPYEQYF
TRBV24-1	.	.	TRBJ1-2	TGTGCCACCCTACAGGTCCTAAAAAACTATGGCTACACCTTC	CATLQVLKNYGYTF
TRBV12-5	.	TRBD1	TRBJ2-7	TGTGCTAGTGGTCCGCCGGGACAGTGGAGTTACGAGCAGTACTTC	CASGPPGQWSYEQYF
TRBV4-1	.	.	TRBJ1-1	TGCGCCAGCAGCCAATGGGGGGGCACTGAAGCTTTCTTT	CASSQWGGTEAFF
TRBV27	.	TRBD1	TRBJ1-1	TGTGCCAGCAGTTTATCGGGGCCGACTTTAGGGGGCGTCAACGGGGAAGCTTTCTTT	CASSLSGPTLGGVNGEAFF
TRBV6-1	.	.	TRBJ2-3	TGTGCCAGCAGTGAAAGAGGGAACACAGATACGCAGTATTTT	CASSERGNTDTQYF
TRBV3-1/TRBV3-2	.	TRBD2	TRBJ2-7	TGTGCCAGCAGCCAAATGACTAGCGGGAGACCCTACGAGCAGTACTTC	CASSQMTSGRPYEQYF
TRBV7-3	.	TRBD1	TRBJ2-3	TGTGCCAGCAGCTCCTCTCCGGGACAGGGAACAGATACGCAGTATTTT	CASSSSPGQGTDTQYF
TRBV7-2	.	TRBD1	TRBJ1-2	TGTGCCAGCAGCTTAAATAGTGCTGGGACAGCTAACTATGGCTACACCTTC	CASSLNSAGTANYGYTF
TRBV12-5	.	.	TRBJ1-2	TGTGCTAGTGAAATTCAGGGGAACTATGGCTACACCTTC	CASEIQGNYGYTF
TRBV28	.	.	TRBJ1-5	TGTGCCAGCAGTTTACTAGCAGAGAACAATCAGCCCCAGCATTTT	CASSLLAENNQPQHF
TRBV4-1	.	.	TRBJ1-1	TGCGCCAGCAGCTTCTCGGGGGGCACTGAAGCTTTCTTT	CASSFSGGTEAFF
TRBV7-9	.	.	TRBJ1-6	TGTGCCAGCAGCCCGACGAGCGGGGCGAATTCACCCCTCCACTTT	CASSPTSGANSPLHF
TRBV18	.	TRBD1	TRBJ2-1	TGTGCCAGCTCTCCCGGACAGGGGTGGTACAATGAGCAGTTCTTC	CASSPGQGWYNEQFF
TRBV29-1	.	TRBD1	TRBJ1-2	TGCAGCGCCACCGTGACAGGGGACTATGGCTACACCTTC	CSATVTGDYGYTF
TRBV2	once	.	TRBJ1-4	TGTGCCAGCAGTGAAAACAACGTTTCAACTAATGAAAAACTGTTTTTT	CASSENNVSTNEKLFF
TRBV5-5	.	.	TRBJ2-3	TGTGCCAGCAGCTTGAACACAGGACAATTTCGGTATTTT	CASSLNTGQFRYF
TRBV5-8	.	.	TRBJ1-2	TGTGCCAGCAGCTCTCCGGGACTTAATGGCTACACCTTC	CASSSPGLNGYTF
TRBV28	few	.	TRBJ1-1	TGTGCCAGCAGCCGACAAACCGGCACTGAAGCTTTCTTT	CASSRQTGTEAFF
TRBV6-4	.	TRBD1	TRBJ2-7	TGTGCCAGCAGTCGACGATGGGGACAGGGGGTAAGGGACGAGCAGTACTTC	CASSRRWGQGVRDEQYF
TRBV24-1	.	TRBD2	TRBJ2-3	TGTGCCACCAGTGACTCCGGGACTAGCGGCCCTAGCACAGATACGCAGTATTTT	CATSDSGTSGPSTDTQYF